One sample yielded the 14 T cell receptor beta chains listed below, sequenced in a study of glioma-infiltrating T cells. The iRepertoire nested amplicon-rescue multiplex PCR amplified TCR alpha and beta CDR3s from RNA. TCRdb reanalysed the multiplex PCR reads using MiXCR and keeps one entry per CDR3 protein. The top ten clones hold 13% of a sample with about 21,000 distinct CDR3 sequences, about 26% of them seen once. Sequencing was done on a sample of glioma tissue, nonneoplastic brain tissue, or PBMCs (not recorded which). These receptors were obtained from a human donor with low-grade glioma or glioblastoma, undergoing nonglioma brain surgery, or in good health (not recorded which).

This clonotype occurred a few times. The genes are TRBV28 and TRBJ2-5, with TRBD1 as a possible D gene (5 bases). Germline values: CDR1 MDHEN, CDR2 SYDVKM. The length of the CDR3 is 14 residues. The V end was cut by 6 bases, the J end by 1 base, with 12 bases between. The CDR3 nucleotides read TGTGCCAGCAGACTTACCAGGGCCCAAGAGACCCAGTACTTC. Its translation is CASRLTRAQETQYF. The full variable domain, rest sourced from reference TRBV28 and TRBJ2-5, is DVKVTQSSRYLVKRTGEKVFLECVQDMDHENMFWYRQDPGLGLRLIYFSYDVKMKEKGDIPEGYSVSREKKERFSLILESASTNQTSMYLCASRLTRAQETQYFGPGTRLLVL.

By sample fraction, this clonotype is medium-sized. This chain connects TRBV27 to TRBJ2-7; D gene ambiguous. Looked up from germline, CDR1 is MNHEY and CDR2 is SMNVEV (reference sequence). This CDR3 spans 14 amino acids. V lost 3 bases to trimming and J lost 2 bases, with 11 bases between them. CDR3 residues: CASSFLAGAYEQYF. As DNA, the CDR3 is TGTGCCAGCAGTTTCTTGGCAGGAGCCTACGAGCAGTACTTC.

This clonotype rates as medium-sized. The genes are TRBV6-1 and TRBJ2-6; D perhaps matches TRBD1 (6 bases). CDR3 length equals 19 residues. V gave up 5 bases and J gave up 1 base, with 21 bases separating them. Germline CDR1 and CDR2: MNHNS and SASEGT. CDR3 residues: CASSTKTGRIDSGANVLTF. The CDR3 coding sequence is TGTGCCAGCAGTACAAAGACAGGCCGGATCGATTCTGGGGCCAACGTCCTGACTTTC.

This chain joins TRBV2 and TRBJ1-1; D is ambiguous. There are 13 residues in the CDR3. Trimming shortened V by 6 bases and J by 4 bases, and 12 bases separated the two germline ends. The germline V gene has CDR1 SNHLY and CDR2 FYNNEI. CDR3 coding DNA: TGTGCCAGCAGCTTGCCCCCCGGCACTGAAGCTTTCTTT. This encodes CASSLPPGTEAFF.

Details on this clonotype: This may be a read error, as it is one base from a much larger clone. Here the CDR3 reads CASSLQGKTYNEQLF. DNA for the CDR3: TGTGCCAGCAGTTTACAGGGCAAGACCTACAATGAGCAGCTCTTC. The chain uses TRBV28 and TRBJ2-1, with a possible D match to TRBD1 (5 bases). Germline loops: CDR1 MDHEN, CDR2 SYDVKM. The CDR3 is 15 residues long.

CDR3 sequence: CASREGRQLEPETQYF. In DNA, the CDR3 is TGTGCCAGTAGGGAAGGGCGGCAGTTGGAGCCAGAGACCCAGTACTTC. The chain links TRBV19 to TRBJ2-5; D gene unclear. The germline V and J ends were trimmed by 6 bases and 4 bases, with 21 bases remaining between them. The CDR3 covers 16 residues. CDR1 and CDR2 from the germline V gene are LNHDA and SQIVND (reference sequence).

This clonotype was seen many times. The chain has TRBV20-1 and TRBJ1-5; D gene unclear. Germline V CDR1 and CDR2: DFQATT, SNEGSKA (reference sequence). This CDR3 has 15 residues. The V end was cut by 0 bases, the J end by 2 bases, with 11 bases between. Here the CDR3 reads CSARDKGDGNQPQHF. CDR3 coding DNA: TGCAGTGCTAGAGATAAGGGTGATGGCAATCAGCCCCAGCATTTT.

The rearrangement uses TRBV30 and TRBJ1-1; TRBD1 might be the D (5 bases). Germline V gives CDR1 GTSNPN, CDR2 SVGIG (reference sequence). Trimming removed 5 bases at V and 0 bases at J, with 10 bases between. The CDR3 has 13 residues. CDR3 amino acids: CAWSRQLNTEAFF. The CDR3 DNA reads as TGTGCCTGGTCGAGACAGTTGAACACTGAAGCTTTCTTT. The whole variable domain, remainder taken from reference TRBV30 and TRBJ1-1, is SQTIHQWPATLVQPVGSPLSLECTVEGTSNPNLYWYRQAAGRGLQLLFYSVGIGQISSEVPQNLSASRPQDRQFILSSKKLLLSDSGFYLCAWSRQLNTEAFFGQGTRLTVV.

In this sample, this clonotype turned up many times. The V and J genes are TRBV6-1 and TRBJ1-5; 7 bases agree with TRBD1. Germline CDR1 is MNHNS and CDR2 is SASEGT. There are 14 residues in the CDR3. J lost 5 bases, V lost 10 bases, and 11 bases had no gene match. In DNA, the CDR3 is TGTGCCACCCGGGACAGACCTACCCATCAGCCCCAGCATTTT. This translates into CATRDRPTHQPQHF.

The V and J genes are TRBV6-6 and TRBJ2-7; D is unclear. Germline CDR1 and CDR2: MNHNY and SVGAGI (reference sequence). The length of the CDR3 is 15 residues. V lost 0 bases, J lost 2 bases, and 11 bases lay in between. The CDR3 here is CASSYSGGRTYEQYF. CDR3 coding DNA: TGTGCCAGCAGTTACTCGGGCGGCCGAACCTACGAGCAGTACTTC.

This clonotype was counted only a few times. As DNA, the CDR3 is TGTGCCAGCAGCCAAGAACGGTCACCCCTCCACTTT. Translating gives CASSQERSPLHF. The genes are TRBV14 and TRBJ1-6; D is ambiguous. The germline V gene encodes CDR1 SGHDN and CDR2 FVKESK. The CDR3 is 12 residues long. V lost 0 bases, J lost 10 bases, and 4 bases lay in between.

The chain uses TRBV2 and TRBJ1-5; possible D gene TRBD1, 6 bases. The CDR3 length is 15 residues. CDR1 and CDR2 (germline): SNHLY, FYNNEI. Trimming stripped 3 bases from V and 5 bases from J, with 14 bases between. The CDR3 DNA reads as TGTGCCAGCAGTGAGCCCAAAGGGACATATCAGCCCCAGCATTTT. Amino acid sequence: CASSEPKGTYQPQHF.

A few counts support this clonotype. The genes are TRBV12-3 or TRBV12-4 and TRBJ2-1; D is ambiguous. CDR3 length equals 17 residues. Between the trimmed V and J ends, which lost 2 bases and 0 bases, there was a span of 14 bases. The CDR3 DNA follows: TGTGCCAGCAGTTTAACGTTCGGCGTAAGCTCCTACAATGAGCAGTTCTTC. Its translation is CASSLTFGVSSYNEQFF.

On this clonotype itself: This may arise from a read error, as a much more abundant clone is one base away. CDR3 loop: CSANRGGAETQYF. CDR3 coding DNA: TGCAGTGCCAACCGGGGGGGTGCGGAGACCCAGTACTTC. V and J are TRBV20-1 and TRBJ2-5; 8 nucleotides align to TRBD2. Losses at the gene ends were 6 bases for V and 5 bases for J; bases not matched to a gene: 8. In germline, CDR1 is DFQATT, CDR2 SNEGSKA (reference sequence). The CDR3 has 13 amino acids.